The 28 T cell receptor beta chains in this list originate from one sample, sequenced in a study of OX40 agonist ivuxolimab in advanced cancers. Only in-frame clones appear in the TCRdb table, and some are missing; sequencing was by immunoSEQ multiplex PCR. This sample has fewer than 85,000 clones, with more than 65% found just once. This material consisted of CD4+ or CD8+ T cells sorted from blood, taken in a trial of the OX40 agonist ivuxolimab. Receptor source: an adult with an advanced solid tumor such as melanoma, head and neck, liver or kidney cancer.

The V call is TRBV29-1, the J call TRBJ2-3, with D tentatively TRBD2 (5 bases). Germline CDR1 SQVTM, CDR2 ANQGSEA. CDR3 length: 12 residues. V lost 4 bases and J lost 3, with 8 bases in between. The CDR3 region has the DNA TGCAGCGTTGTAGAGGGAACAGATACGCAGTATTTT. Its protein product is CSVVEGTDTQYF.

The chain couples TRBV5-4 to TRBJ2-5; 10 bases agree with TRBD1. This CDR3 is built from 13 residues. Trimming took 5 bases from V and 5 from J; bases not matched to a gene: 3. CDR1 is SGHNT, CDR2 YYREEE, per germline (reference sequence). CDR3 coding DNA: TGTGCCAGCAGACTGACAGGGGGCGAGACCCAGTACTTC. Its translation: CASRLTGGETQYF. The full variable domain, in which reference TRBV5-4 and TRBJ2-5 provide the parts outside the CDR3, is ETGVTQSPTHLIKTRGQQVTLRCSSQSGHNTVSWYQQALGQGPQFIFQYYREEENGRGNFPPRFSGLQFPNYSSELNVNALELDDSALYLCASRLTGGETQYFGPGTRLLVL.

This sequence joins TRBV10-3 and TRBJ2-5; D is perhaps TRBD1 (5 bases). CDR1 and CDR2 (germline): ENHRY, SYGVKD. V was trimmed by 8 bases and J by 2 bases, leaving 15 bases between them. The CDR3 is 14 amino acids. The CDR3 spells CAIGPGLTQETQYF. The CDR3, as DNA: TGTGCCATCGGGCCAGGGCTGACACAAGAGACCCAGTACTTC.

V usage is TRBV15 and J usage is TRBJ1-4, with D perhaps TRBD1 (5 bases). Trimming shortened V by 0 bases and J by 8 bases, and 13 bases separated the two germline ends. The germline CDR1 and CDR2 sequences are LNHNV and YYDKDF (reference sequence). This CDR3 has 15 amino acids. The CDR3 DNA sequence: TGTGCCACCAGCAGAGATCTGTCAGGGAGGGAAAAACTGTTTTTT. It encodes CATSRDLSGREKLFF.

The CDR3 here is CASSLGGRALTEAFF. The CDR3 region has the DNA TGTGCCAGCAGCTTAGGGGGGAGGGCGTTGACTGAAGCTTTCTTT. The rearrangement links TRBV11-2 to TRBJ1-1; D is perhaps TRBD1 (5 bases). This CDR3 region has 15 residues. Germline V gene data show CDR1 as SGHAT and CDR2 as FQNNGV. V dropped 1 base and J dropped 5 bases, with 14 bases sitting between them.

This clone was recorded once. The V call is TRBV2, the J call TRBJ1-2; TRBD1 might be the D (5 bases). The CDR3 is 13 amino acids. Germline CDR1 reads SNHLY; CDR2 reads FYNNEI. Trimming removed 8 bases from V and 3 bases from J, with 13 bases in between. In DNA, the CDR3 is TGTGCCAGCTCTCTCGGGGGAGACTATGGCTACACCTTC. Translation gives CASSLGGDYGYTF.

The rearrangement links TRBV6-1 to TRBJ1-5; TRBD1 might be the D (5 bases). The CDR3 covers 15 residues. V dropped 0 bases and J dropped 5 bases, with 11 bases sitting between them. Germline assignment: CDR1 MNHNS and CDR2 SASEGT. The CDR3 nucleotides read TGTGCCAGCAGTGAAGCGCGGGGCTGGGATCAGCCCCAGCATTTT. Its translation: CASSEARGWDQPQHF.

The J gene is TRBJ1-1, the V gene TRBV27; D not certain. The CDR3 runs 13 residues. Germline loops: CDR1 MNHEY, CDR2 SMNVEV (reference sequence). Trimming took 5 bases from V and 1 from J, leaving 8 bases between them. The CDR3 spells CASSQIRNTEAFF. In DNA, the CDR3 is TGTGCCAGCAGTCAAATCAGGAACACTGAAGCTTTCTTT.

V gene TRBV7-3 combines with J gene TRBJ2-2; maybe TRBD2 (5 bases). The CDR3 has 15 residues. Between the trimmed V and J ends, which lost 5 bases and 3 bases, there was a span of 13 bases. Germline values: CDR1 SGHTA, CDR2 FQGTGA. The CDR3 spells CASSPAAGDTGELFF. The DNA of the CDR3 is TGTGCCAGCAGCCCGGCGGCGGGCGACACCGGGGAGCTGTTTTTT.

V usage is TRBV5-6 and J usage is TRBJ1-4; D gene uncertain. Between the trimmed V and J ends, which lost 0 bases and 4 bases, there was a span of 7 bases. The CDR3 has 14 amino acids. From germline, CDR1 is SGHDT and CDR2 YYEEEE. In DNA, the CDR3 is TGTGCCAGCAGCTTGGTGGGTCGTAATGAAAAACTGTTTTTT. This codes for CASSLVGRNEKLFF.

The chain is built from TRBV6-5 and TRBJ2-7; 9 bases are shared with TRBD1. The CDR3 extends over 14 amino acids. The trim removed 0 bases at V and 6 bases at J, leaving 3 bases unmatched. Germline V gene data show CDR1 as MNHEY and CDR2 as SVGAGI. The CDR3 coding sequence is TGTGCCAGCAGTTACTCTTGGACAGGGGTCGAGCAGTACTTC. As protein: CASSYSWTGVEQYF.

V usage is TRBV28 and J usage is TRBJ1-4; D gene ambiguous. This CDR3 is built from 15 residues. Germline V gene data show CDR1 as MDHEN and CDR2 as SYDVKM. V lost 5 bases to trimming and J lost 4 bases, with 14 bases between them. As DNA, the CDR3 is TGTGCCAGCAGTCTTGGGTACCCCAATAATGAAAAACTGTTTTTT. Translated: CASSLGYPNNEKLFF. Full variable domain (missing parts from reference TRBV28 and TRBJ1-4): DVKVTQSSRYLVKRTGEKVFLECVQDMDHENMFWYRQDPGLGLRLIYFSYDVKMKEKGDIPEGYSVSREKKERFSLILESASTNQTSMYLCASSLGYPNNEKLFFGSGTQLSVL.

The CDR3 DNA is TGTGCCAGCAGTTCGGGACTAGTCGGAGATACGCAGTATTTT. Its protein product is CASSSGLVGDTQYF. The rearrangement joins TRBV28 to TRBJ2-3, with 8 positions matching TRBD2. The V gene's germline CDR1 is MDHEN and CDR2 SYDVKM. The CDR3 runs 14 residues. V shed 4 bases and J 5 bases; nucleotides not matched to a gene: 5.

The gene calls are TRBV29-1 and TRBJ2-1; 7 bases fit TRBD2. Germline trimming cut 6 bases from V and 3 bases from J; bases unmatched to any gene: 8. CDR1 is SQVTM, CDR2 ANQGSEA, per germline. The CDR3 runs to 14 residues. CDR3 loop: CSVEVGLHYNEQFF. The CDR3 DNA sequence: TGCAGCGTGGAGGTGGGACTACACTACAATGAGCAGTTCTTC.

The J gene is TRBJ2-5, the V gene TRBV7-2, with a weak D call TRBD1 (6 bases). Germline lookup yields CDR1 SGHTA and CDR2 FQGNSA. The CDR3 loop spans 13 amino acids. Trimming cost V 1 base and J 3 bases, with 6 bases left between them. The CDR3 protein is CASSLGTEETQYF. Here the CDR3 DNA reads TGTGCCAGCAGCTTAGGGACAGAAGAGACCCAGTACTTC.

This clone was recorded a few times. The chain is built from TRBV18 and TRBJ1-4, with no clear D. The germline gives CDR1 KGHSH, CDR2 LQKENI. V was pared by 3 bases and J by 0 bases, with 11 bases between. The CDR3 has 16 amino acids. The CDR3 nucleotides read TGTGCCAGCTCACCGGGTCCCTGGGCAACTAATGAAAAACTGTTTTTT. Translation: CASSPGPWATNEKLFF. The full variable domain, its missing parts supplied by reference TRBV18 and TRBJ1-4, is NAGVMQNPRHLVRRRGQEARLRCSPMKGHSHVYWYRQLPEEGLKFMVYLQKENIIDESGMPKERFSAEFPKEGPSILRIQQVVRGDSAAYFCASSPGPWATNEKLFFGSGTQLSVL.

This sequence joins TRBV7-6 and TRBJ1-5; D may be TRBD1 (6 bases). The CDR3 spans 16 residues. With 0 bases removed from V and 5 bases from J, the gap between germline ends came to 14 bases. Germline CDR1 and CDR2: SGHVS and FNYEAQ. CDR3 region: CASSLAGGVGYQPQHF. The DNA of the CDR3 is TGTGCCAGCAGCTTAGCGGGGGGCGTTGGGTATCAGCCCCAGCATTTT.

V usage is TRBV7-2 and J usage is TRBJ1-1; TRBD1 is a possible D gene (6 bases). CDR3 length: 15 residues. Germline CDR1 SGHTA, CDR2 FQGNSA. V was trimmed by 3 bases and J by 0 bases, leaving 11 bases between them. CDR3 nucleotides: TGTGCCAGCAGCTTGGGGGCAGGCATGAACACTGAAGCTTTCTTT. The encoded protein is CASSLGAGMNTEAFF.

The J gene is TRBJ1-1, the V gene TRBV28; D ambiguous. Germline V gene sequence: CDR1 MDHEN, CDR2 SYDVKM. This CDR3 spans 13 amino acids. V gave up 6 bases and J gave up 4 bases, with 12 bases separating them. CDR3 nucleotide sequence: TGTGCCAGCAGGGCTTCTCCTTCCACTGAAGCTTTCTTT. As protein: CASRASPSTEAFF.

The chain uses TRBV27 and TRBJ2-1; 8 bases fit TRBD1. V was clipped by 5 bases and J by 0 bases; unmatched bases: 3. Germline CDR1 MNHEY, CDR2 SMNVEV (reference sequence). The CDR3 consists of 15 residues. CDR3 region: CASSAGQGSYNEQFF. In DNA, the CDR3 is TGTGCCAGCAGTGCCGGACAGGGCTCCTACAATGAGCAGTTCTTC.

The V call is TRBV28, the J call TRBJ2-7; D gene uncertain. The CDR3 sequence is 12 residues long. Germline V gene sequence: CDR1 MDHEN, CDR2 SYDVKM. The V end was cut by 8 bases, the J end by 0 bases, with 8 bases between. CDR3 protein: CASGLSSYEQYF. In DNA form, the CDR3 reads TGTGCCAGCGGCTTAAGCTCCTACGAGCAGTACTTC.

The genes are TRBV2 and TRBJ2-2; no reliable D call. Trimming pared 5 bases from V and 3 bases from J, leaving 7 bases between. CDR1 and CDR2 from the germline V gene are SNHLY and FYNNEI. The CDR3 runs to 13 residues. CDR3 DNA sequence: TGTGCCAGCAGTAATCGGGACACCGGGGAGCTGTTTTTT. Amino acids: CASSNRDTGELFF.

V is TRBV19 and J is TRBJ1-1; no clear D gene. Germline CDR1 is LNHDA and CDR2 is SQIVND (reference sequence). Trimming cost V 5 bases and J 5 bases, with 15 bases left between them. The CDR3 has 14 amino acids. The CDR3 is CASSGEVGRTEAFF. CDR3 nucleotides: TGTGCCAGTAGTGGGGAGGTGGGGAGAACTGAAGCTTTCTTT.

The gene calls are TRBV11-1 and TRBJ2-7; 11 bases line up with TRBD1. The CDR3 is 14 residues long. The J segment lost 2 bases and the V segment lost 5 bases, leaving 2 bases of the junction unmatched. Germline V gene lookup returns CDR1 SGHAT and CDR2 FQDESV (reference sequence). The CDR3 DNA reads as TGTGCCAGCAGCCTGGGACAGGGGGCCTACGAGCAGTACTTC. It codes for CASSLGQGAYEQYF.

J is TRBJ2-5 and V is TRBV9; D is unresolved. The length of the CDR3 is 13 residues. Trimming removed 0 bases at V and 5 bases at J, with 8 bases between. Per the germline V gene, CDR1 is SGDLS and CDR2 is YYNGEE. The chain's CDR3 is CASSVDSAETQYF. CDR3 bases: TGTGCCAGCAGCGTAGACTCCGCGGAGACCCAGTACTTC.

The rearrangement joins TRBV6-6 to TRBJ1-4; D is ambiguous. V was cut by 0 bases and J by 13 bases, with 12 bases left in between. Germline V gene data show CDR1 as MNHNY and CDR2 as SVGAGI (reference sequence). CDR3 size: 13 residues. The CDR3: CASSYSRAGLLFF. In nucleotides, the CDR3 is TGTGCCAGCAGTTACTCGAGGGCAGGCTTACTGTTTTTT.

This clone was seen a few times. The CDR3 nucleotides are TGTGCCAGCAGCGGCCCCGGGGGCTACGAGCAGTACTTC. It yields the protein CASSGPGGYEQYF. V and J are TRBV11-2 and TRBJ2-7, with D perhaps TRBD2 (6 bases). Looked up from germline, CDR1 is SGHAT and CDR2 is FQNNGV. The V and J ends lost 5 bases and 3 bases respectively, with 11 bases between them. The CDR3 sequence is 13 residues long.

V usage is TRBV19 and J usage is TRBJ1-3, with D tentatively TRBD1 (6 bases). The germline CDR1 and CDR2 sequences are LNHDA and SQIVND (reference sequence). V was cut by 6 bases and J by 4 bases, with 19 bases left in between. The CDR3 covers 16 residues. The CDR3 protein is CASSDGQPRAGNTIYF. The CDR3, as DNA: TGTGCCAGTAGCGACGGACAGCCAAGGGCGGGAAACACCATATATTTT.